A single sample gave rise to the 6 T cell receptor beta chains below, sequenced in a study of OX40 agonist ivuxolimab in advanced cancers. This table comes from immunoSEQ multiplex PCR, and its TCRdb copy is limited to in-frame clones, with some not included. There are roughly 80,000 clones in the sample; 86% occur only once, and 6.9% lies in the top ten. This material consisted of CD4+ or CD8+ T cells sorted from blood, taken in a trial of the OX40 agonist ivuxolimab. These receptors were obtained from an adult with an advanced solid tumor such as melanoma, head and neck, liver or kidney cancer.

The chain has TRBV6-5 and TRBJ2-1; possibly TRBD2 for D (5 bases). Germline CDR1 MNHEY, CDR2 SVGAGI. V was cut by 6 bases and J by 14 bases, with 20 bases left in between. The CDR3 covers 13 residues. CDR3 nucleotides: TGTGCCAGCAGAGTGGGTATCCGGGATCCAGAGTTCTTC. As protein: CASRVGIRDPEFF.

The chain carries TRBV30 and TRBJ1-1, with D uncertain. Germline V gives CDR1 GTSNPN, CDR2 SVGIG (reference sequence). V dropped 0 bases and J dropped 3 bases, with 8 bases sitting between them. CDR3 length equals 13 residues. The chain's CDR3 is CAWSVVRYTEAFF. CDR3 nucleotide sequence: TGTGCCTGGAGTGTCGTGAGATACACTGAAGCTTTCTTT.

The gene calls are TRBV10-3 and TRBJ1-6; D perhaps matches TRBD1 (6 bases). The germline gives CDR1 ENHRY, CDR2 SYGVKD. The length of the CDR3 is 14 residues. The V end was cut by 8 bases, the J end by 6 bases, with 14 bases between. The CDR3 bases are TGTGCCATCTCCCGGGGGGCCGGTAATTCACCCCTCCACTTT. Translating it yields CAISRGAGNSPLHF.

J is TRBJ2-7 and V is TRBV9; possible D gene TRBD2, 5 bases. The germline V gene encodes CDR1 SGDLS and CDR2 YYNGEE. Trimming left V 3 bases short and J 2 bases short, with 15 bases between. The CDR3 spans 15 residues. CDR3 nucleotides: TGTGCCAGCAGCGCATCGACGGGGAGAACCTACGAGCAGTACTTC. It yields the protein CASSASTGRTYEQYF. Drawing the rest from reference TRBV9 and TRBJ2-7, the complete variable domain is DSGVTQTPKHLITATGQRVTLRCSPRSGDLSVYWYQQSLDQGLQFLIQYYNGEERAKGNILERFSAQQFPDLHSELNLSSLELGDSALYFCASSASTGRTYEQYFGPGTRLTVT.

This clone was seen only once. V usage is TRBV14 and J usage is TRBJ1-1; D is possibly TRBD1 (6 bases). This CDR3 has 14 residues. Trimming took 0 bases from V and 4 from J, leaving 9 bases between them. Germline V gene lookup returns CDR1 SGHDN and CDR2 FVKESK. CDR3 coding DNA: TGTGCCAGCAGCCAAGAACAGGGAATCACTGAAGCTTTCTTT. The encoded protein is CASSQEQGITEAFF.

The chain has TRBV10-3 and TRBJ2-3; D perhaps matches TRBD2 (5 bases). The CDR3 is 15 amino acids. Germline-derived CDR1 and CDR2 are ENHRY and SYGVKD. The ends were cut back, 7 bases at V and 1 base at J, with 15 bases in the middle. This chain's CDR3 is CAIKPGWDRTDTQYF. CDR3 coding DNA: TGTGCCATCAAGCCGGGGTGGGATCGCACAGATACGCAGTATTTT.